The 14 T cell receptor beta chains in this list originate from one sample, sequenced in a study of cytomegalovirus exposure and HLA in healthy donors. With 60 Vbeta and 13 Jbeta primers, the PCR was carried out. Method: immunoSEQ multiplex PCR; TCRdb's copy keeps in-frame clones and lacks some. Counted here are around 150,000 clones, about 80% occurring once; the ten biggest clones make up 1.7%. Specimen: PBMCs. The receptor set was obtained from a woman aged 25 to 39 in good health and CMV-seronegative.

The V gene is TRBV4-1, the J gene TRBJ1-6; D unresolved. The V end was cut by 1 base, the J end by 0 bases, with 10 bases between. The germline gives CDR1 MGHRA, CDR2 YSYEKL. The CDR3 is 17 residues long. CDR3 loop: CASSQGRGGSYNSPLHF. CDR3 nucleotides: TGCGCCAGCAGCCAAGGGCGGGGAGGCTCCTATAATTCACCCCTCCACTTT.

The chain is built from TRBV7-2 and TRBJ2-4; TRBD2 matches at 8 bases. The CDR3 is 14 amino acids. V was clipped by 3 bases and J by 7 bases; unmatched bases: 5. Germline V gene data show CDR1 as SGHTA and CDR2 as FQGNSA. In nucleotides, the CDR3 is TGTGCCAGCAGCTTCCCAGCGGGGGTTAACATTCAGTACTTC. Its protein is CASSFPAGVNIQYF.

This chain connects TRBV9 to TRBJ2-7; 9 nucleotides align to TRBD1. The length of the CDR3 is 15 residues. V lost 0 bases, J lost 5 bases, and 6 bases stayed unmatched. Germline lookup yields CDR1 SGDLS and CDR2 YYNGEE. CDR3 nucleotides: TGTGCCAGCAGCGTAGCTGGGACAGGGATCGACGAGCAGTACTTC. Translating gives CASSVAGTGIDEQYF. The entire variable domain, with the rest obtained from reference TRBV9 and TRBJ2-7, is as follows: DSGVTQTPKHLITATGQRVTLRCSPRSGDLSVYWYQQSLDQGLQFLIQYYNGEERAKGNILERFSAQQFPDLHSELNLSSLELGDSALYFCASSVAGTGIDEQYFGPGTRLTVT.

This chain joins TRBV11-2 and TRBJ2-3; tentative D call: TRBD2 (6 bases). Per the germline V gene, CDR1 is SGHAT and CDR2 is FQNNGV. CDR3 length: 18 amino acids. The V gene lost 4 bases and the J gene lost 0 bases, with 20 bases spanning the gap. CDR3 coding DNA: TGTGCCAGCAGCTCACCGGGGTGGCGGGGCGCTAGCACAGATACGCAGTATTTT. Translated: CASSSPGWRGASTDTQYF.

V is TRBV6-1 and J is TRBJ2-6; TRBD2 aligns across 8 bases. Losses at the gene ends were 8 bases for V and 0 bases for J; bases not matched to a gene: 3. The CDR3 contains 15 residues. Per germline, CDR1 MNHNS and CDR2 SASEGT. This chain's CDR3 is CASRGGDSGANVLTF. The CDR3 DNA follows: TGTGCCAGCCGGGGGGGGGACTCTGGGGCCAACGTCCTGACTTTC.

This chain connects TRBV5-6 to TRBJ1-5; perhaps TRBD1 as D (6 bases). Germline V gene sequence: CDR1 SGHDT, CDR2 YYEEEE. The CDR3 extends over 15 amino acids. V was shortened by 6 bases and J by 6 bases, with 19 bases between the two germline ends. The CDR3 nucleotides read TGTGCCAGCAACCTTGGGGGAGGGGGGAGTCAGCCCCAGCATTTT. Translating gives CASNLGGGGSQPQHF. Complete variable domain (other parts from reference TRBV5-6 and TRBJ1-5): DAGVTQSPTHLIKTRGQQVTLRCSPKSGHDTVSWYQQALGQGPQFIFQYYEEEERQRGNFPDRFSGHQFPNYSSELNVNALLLGDSALYLCASNLGGGGSQPQHFGDGTRLSIL.

The J gene is TRBJ2-2, the V gene TRBV13, with D perhaps TRBD2 (5 bases). The V end lost 4 bases, the J end lost 5 bases, and 8 bases lay between the germline ends. This CDR3 has 13 residues. Per germline, CDR1 PRHDT and CDR2 FYEKMQ (reference sequence). The DNA of the CDR3 is TGTGCCAGCAGCTCTCGGGGAACCGGGGAGCTGTTTTTT. Encoded protein: CASSSRGTGELFF.

V usage is TRBV6-4 and J usage is TRBJ2-1, with 11 bases matching TRBD2. The CDR3 runs 14 residues. V trimming: 3 bases; J trimming: 9 bases; junction bases outside the gene matches: 4. Germline CDR1 and CDR2: MRHNA and SNTAGT. The CDR3 loop is CASSETSGGFEQFF. CDR3 nucleotides: TGTGCCAGCAGTGAAACTAGCGGGGGATTTGAGCAGTTCTTC.

The rearrangement uses TRBV6-5 and TRBJ1-2, with 7 bases identical to TRBD1. The CDR3 covers 15 residues. Germline V gene sequence: CDR1 MNHEY, CDR2 SVGAGI. V gave up 0 bases and J gave up 6 bases; unmatched junction bases: 7. The CDR3 nucleotides are TGTGCCAGCAGTTACTCTGGCAGGGGGGAAGATGGCTACACCTTC. Amino acids: CASSYSGRGEDGYTF.

The V and J genes are TRBV6-6 and TRBJ1-2; no clear D. Per germline, CDR1 MNHNY and CDR2 SVGAGI (reference sequence). CDR3 size: 12 residues. The V gene lost 6 bases and the J gene lost 4 bases, with 9 bases spanning the gap. The CDR3 DNA follows: TGTGCCAGCAGGCCCGAAGCCTATGGCTACACCTTC. This sequence encodes CASRPEAYGYTF.

V and J are TRBV5-1 and TRBJ2-3, with a tentative D call TRBD1 (6 bases). Trimming removed 1 base from V and 0 bases from J, with 18 bases in between. This CDR3 region has 18 residues. Germline CDR1 is SGHRS and CDR2 is YFSETQ. For the CDR3, the DNA is TGCGCCAGCAGCTTGTTCGCCTCGGACAGTTTCAGCACAGATACGCAGTATTTT. As protein: CASSLFASDSFSTDTQYF.

The rearrangement links TRBV4-3 to TRBJ1-2; tentatively, D is TRBD1 (5 bases). Germline-derived CDR1 and CDR2 are LGHNA and YSLEER. V dropped 0 bases and J dropped 4 bases, with 12 bases sitting between them. The CDR3 totals 15 residues. The chain's CDR3 is CASSQESRTRYGYTF. DNA for the CDR3: TGCGCCAGCAGCCAAGAATCAAGGACACGCTATGGCTACACCTTC.

The chain uses TRBV28 and TRBJ1-1, with D hard to call. Germline CDR1 is MDHEN and CDR2 is SYDVKM. This CDR3 comprises 14 residues. The V and J ends lost 5 bases and 7 bases respectively, with 17 bases between them. CDR3 in amino acids: CASSGRSGRSEAFF. The CDR3 DNA reads TGTGCCAGCAGTGGAAGGTCGGGGAGGAGTGAAGCTTTCTTT. Full variable domain (remainder filled in from reference TRBV28 and TRBJ1-1): DVKVTQSSRYLVKRTGEKVFLECVQDMDHENMFWYRQDPGLGLRLIYFSYDVKMKEKGDIPEGYSVSREKKERFSLILESASTNQTSMYLCASSGRSGRSEAFFGQGTRLTVV.

The chain is built from TRBV29-1 and TRBJ2-1; 7 bases match TRBD2. The CDR3 consists of 13 residues. J was trimmed by 5 bases and V by 4 bases; bases with no gene match: 5. Germline V gives CDR1 SQVTM, CDR2 ANQGSEA. The CDR3: CSVVEGLHNEQFF. The DNA for the CDR3 is TGCAGCGTTGTGGAGGGACTACACAATGAGCAGTTCTTC.